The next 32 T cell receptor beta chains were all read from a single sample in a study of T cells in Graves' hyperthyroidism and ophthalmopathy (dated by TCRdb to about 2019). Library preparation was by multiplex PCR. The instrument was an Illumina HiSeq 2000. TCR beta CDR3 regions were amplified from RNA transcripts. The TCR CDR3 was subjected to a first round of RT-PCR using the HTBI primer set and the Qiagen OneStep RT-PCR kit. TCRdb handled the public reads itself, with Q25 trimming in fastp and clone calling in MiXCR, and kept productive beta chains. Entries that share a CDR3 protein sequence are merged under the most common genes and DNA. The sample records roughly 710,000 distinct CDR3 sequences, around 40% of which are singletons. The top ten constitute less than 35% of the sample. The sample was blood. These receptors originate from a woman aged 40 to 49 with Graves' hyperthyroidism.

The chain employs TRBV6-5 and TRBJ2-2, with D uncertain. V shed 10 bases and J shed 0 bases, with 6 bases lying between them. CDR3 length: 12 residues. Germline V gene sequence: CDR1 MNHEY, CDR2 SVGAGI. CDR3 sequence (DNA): TGTGCCATGACAACGAACACCGGGGAGCTGTTTTTT. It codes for CAMTTNTGELFF.

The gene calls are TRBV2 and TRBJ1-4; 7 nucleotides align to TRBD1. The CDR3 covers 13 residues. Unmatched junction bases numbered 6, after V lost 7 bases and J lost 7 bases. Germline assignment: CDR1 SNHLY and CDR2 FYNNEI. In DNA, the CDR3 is TGTGCCAGCATGTGGCAGGGGGTTGAAAAACTGTTTTTT. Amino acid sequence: CASMWQGVEKLFF.

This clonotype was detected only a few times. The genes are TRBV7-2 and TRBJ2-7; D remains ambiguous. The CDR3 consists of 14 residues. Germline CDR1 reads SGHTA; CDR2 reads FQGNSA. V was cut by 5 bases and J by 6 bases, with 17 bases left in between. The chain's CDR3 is CASSPQTLRSEQYF. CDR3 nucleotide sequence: TGTGCCAGCAGCCCCCAGACCCTGCGTAGCGAGCAGTACTTC.

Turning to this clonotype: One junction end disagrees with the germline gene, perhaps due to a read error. The CDR3 loop reads CASTSVGTEAFF. The CDR3 region has the DNA TGTGCCAGCACCTCGGTCGGGACTGAAGCTTTCTTT. V gene TRBV5-1 combines with J gene TRBJ1-1, with D uncertain. This CDR3 has 12 amino acids. Germline V gene data show CDR1 as SGHRS and CDR2 as YFSETQ.

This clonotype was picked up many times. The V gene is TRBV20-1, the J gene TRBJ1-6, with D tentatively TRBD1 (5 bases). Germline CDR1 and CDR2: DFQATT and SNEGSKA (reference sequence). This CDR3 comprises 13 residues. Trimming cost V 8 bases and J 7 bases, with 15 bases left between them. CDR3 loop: CSPQGWRNSPLHF. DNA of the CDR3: TGCAGTCCCCAGGGATGGCGAAATTCACCCCTCCACTTT.

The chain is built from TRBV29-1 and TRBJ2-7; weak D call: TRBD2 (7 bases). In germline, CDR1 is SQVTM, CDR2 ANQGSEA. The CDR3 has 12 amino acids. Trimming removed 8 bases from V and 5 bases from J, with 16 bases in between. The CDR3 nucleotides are TGCAGCTTGGGGGGGCTTTTGAACGAGCAGTACTTC. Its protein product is CSLGGLLNEQYF.

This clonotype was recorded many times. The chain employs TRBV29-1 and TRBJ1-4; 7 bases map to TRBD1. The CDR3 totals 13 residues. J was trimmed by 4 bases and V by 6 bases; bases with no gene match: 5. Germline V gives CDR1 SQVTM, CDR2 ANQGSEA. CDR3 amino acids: CSVPGTDNEKLFF. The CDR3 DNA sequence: TGCAGCGTGCCGGGGACAGATAATGAAAAACTGTTTTTT.

The CDR3 DNA follows: TGTGCCAGCTCACGACCGGGACAGGCGCAGGAAAAACTGTTTTTT. It encodes CASSRPGQAQEKLFF. J is TRBJ1-4 and V is TRBV18; 8 bases are a match to TRBD1. CDR3 length equals 15 residues. Per germline, CDR1 KGHSH and CDR2 LQKENI. V was clipped by 4 bases and J by 8 bases; unmatched bases: 9.

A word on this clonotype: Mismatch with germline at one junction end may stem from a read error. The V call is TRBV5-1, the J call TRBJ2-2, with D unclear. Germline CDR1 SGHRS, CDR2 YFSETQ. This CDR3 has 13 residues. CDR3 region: CASSAAAAGELFF. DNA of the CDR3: TGTGCCAGCAGCGCCGCAGCCGCCGGGGAGCTGTTTTTT.

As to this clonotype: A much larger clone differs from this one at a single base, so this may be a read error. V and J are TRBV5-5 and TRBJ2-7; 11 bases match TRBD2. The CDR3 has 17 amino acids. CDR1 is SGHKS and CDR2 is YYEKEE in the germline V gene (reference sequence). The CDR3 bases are TGTGCCAGCAGCTTCCCTACCGGGACTAGCGGAACCTACGAGCAGTGCTTC. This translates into CASSFPTGTSGTYEQCF.

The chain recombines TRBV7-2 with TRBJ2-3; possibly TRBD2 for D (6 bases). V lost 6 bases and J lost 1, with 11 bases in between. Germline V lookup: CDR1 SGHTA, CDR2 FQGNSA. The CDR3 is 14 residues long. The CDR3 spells CTSRRGTGTDTQYF. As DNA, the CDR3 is TGTACCAGCAGACGTGGGACTGGCACAGATACGCAGTATTTT.

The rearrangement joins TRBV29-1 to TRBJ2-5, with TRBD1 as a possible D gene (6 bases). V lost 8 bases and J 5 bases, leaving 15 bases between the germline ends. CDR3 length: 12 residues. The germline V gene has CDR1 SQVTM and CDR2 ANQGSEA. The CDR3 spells CSHRETRETQYF. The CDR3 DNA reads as TGCAGCCACAGGGAGACAAGGGAGACCCAGTACTTC.

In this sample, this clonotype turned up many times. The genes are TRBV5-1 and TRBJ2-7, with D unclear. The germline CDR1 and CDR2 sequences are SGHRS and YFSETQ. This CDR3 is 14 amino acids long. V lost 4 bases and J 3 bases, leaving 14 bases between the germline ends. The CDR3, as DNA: TGCGCCAGCAGCCTAGGACCGAGCGACTACGAGCAGTACTTC. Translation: CASSLGPSDYEQYF.

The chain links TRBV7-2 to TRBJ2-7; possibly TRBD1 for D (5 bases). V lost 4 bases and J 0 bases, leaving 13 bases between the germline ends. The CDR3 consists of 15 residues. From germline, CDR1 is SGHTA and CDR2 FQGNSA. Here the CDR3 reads CASSYDSKSSYEQYF. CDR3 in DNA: TGTGCCAGCAGCTATGACAGCAAAAGCTCCTACGAGCAGTACTTC.

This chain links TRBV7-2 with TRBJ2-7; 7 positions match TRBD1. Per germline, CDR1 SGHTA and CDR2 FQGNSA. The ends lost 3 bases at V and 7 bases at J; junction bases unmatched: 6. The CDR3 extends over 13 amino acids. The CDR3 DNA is TGTGCCAGCAGCTTGTTGCAGGGGGTGGAGCAGTACTTC. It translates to CASSLLQGVEQYF.

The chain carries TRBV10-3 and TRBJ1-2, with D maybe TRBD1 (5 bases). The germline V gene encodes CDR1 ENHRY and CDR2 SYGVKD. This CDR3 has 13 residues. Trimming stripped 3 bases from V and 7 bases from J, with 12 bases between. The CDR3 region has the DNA TGTGCCATCAGTGAAGGTCAGGGCCGTGGCTACACCTTC. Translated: CAISEGQGRGYTF.

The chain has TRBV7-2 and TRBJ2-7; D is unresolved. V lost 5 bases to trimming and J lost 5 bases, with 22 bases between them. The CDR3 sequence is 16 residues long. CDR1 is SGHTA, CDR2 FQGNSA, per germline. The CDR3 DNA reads TGTGCCAGCAGCGCGACCCCGGACCGACGGATCCACGAGCAGTACTTC. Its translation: CASSATPDRRIHEQYF.

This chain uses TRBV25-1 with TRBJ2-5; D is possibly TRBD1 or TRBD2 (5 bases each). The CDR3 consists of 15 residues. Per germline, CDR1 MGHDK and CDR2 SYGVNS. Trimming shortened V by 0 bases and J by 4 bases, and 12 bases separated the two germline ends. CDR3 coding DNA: TGTGCCAGCAGTGAATACTTGGGGGTGCCAGAGACCCAGTACTTC. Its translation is CASSEYLGVPETQYF.

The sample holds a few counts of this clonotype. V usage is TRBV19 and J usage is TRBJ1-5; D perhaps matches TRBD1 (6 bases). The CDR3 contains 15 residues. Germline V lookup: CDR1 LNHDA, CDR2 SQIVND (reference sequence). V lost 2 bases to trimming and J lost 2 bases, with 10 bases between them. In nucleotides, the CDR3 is TGTGCCAGTAGTATAACGGGGGGCGGCAATCAGCCCCAGCATTTT. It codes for CASSITGGGNQPQHF.

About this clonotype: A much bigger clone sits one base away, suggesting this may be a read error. The CDR3 loop reads CASSDLGSYEQYF. DNA of the CDR3: TGTGCCAGCAGTGATCTAGGCTCCTACGAGCAGTACTTC. V usage is TRBV25-1 and J usage is TRBJ2-7; D gene unclear. CDR3 length: 13 amino acids. Between the trimmed V and J ends, which lost 3 bases and 0 bases, there was a span of 6 bases. Germline V gene data show CDR1 as MGHDK and CDR2 as SYGVNS.

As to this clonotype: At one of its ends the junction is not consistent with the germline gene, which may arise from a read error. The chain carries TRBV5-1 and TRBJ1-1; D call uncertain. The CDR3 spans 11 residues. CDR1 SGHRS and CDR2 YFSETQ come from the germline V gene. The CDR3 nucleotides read TGCGCCAGCAGCCTAGACACTGAAGCTTTGTTT. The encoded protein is CASSLDTEALF.

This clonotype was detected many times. CDR3 sequence reads: CASSGSKGGGHGYTF. The CDR3, as DNA: TGTGCCAGCAGCGGATCGAAAGGAGGGGGGCATGGCTACACCTTC. The chain links TRBV9 to TRBJ1-2; tentatively, D is TRBD1 (6 bases). The CDR3 runs to 15 residues. CDR1 SGDLS and CDR2 YYNGEE come from the germline V gene. The V end was cut by 3 bases, the J end by 6 bases, with 18 bases between.

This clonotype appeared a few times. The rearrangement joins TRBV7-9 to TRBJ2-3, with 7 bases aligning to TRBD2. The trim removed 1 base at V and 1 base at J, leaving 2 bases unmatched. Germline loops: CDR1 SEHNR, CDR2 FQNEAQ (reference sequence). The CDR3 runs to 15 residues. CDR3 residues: CASSLESGGTDTQYF. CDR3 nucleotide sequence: TGTGCCAGCAGCTTAGAGAGCGGGGGCACAGATACGCAGTATTTT.

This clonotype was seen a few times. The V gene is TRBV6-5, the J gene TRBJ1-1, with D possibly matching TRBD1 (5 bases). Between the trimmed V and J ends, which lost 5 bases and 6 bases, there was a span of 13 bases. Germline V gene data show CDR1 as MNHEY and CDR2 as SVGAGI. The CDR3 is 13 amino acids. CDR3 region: CASSQTVGPEAFF. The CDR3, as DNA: TGTGCCAGCAGTCAAACCGTGGGACCTGAAGCTTTCTTT.

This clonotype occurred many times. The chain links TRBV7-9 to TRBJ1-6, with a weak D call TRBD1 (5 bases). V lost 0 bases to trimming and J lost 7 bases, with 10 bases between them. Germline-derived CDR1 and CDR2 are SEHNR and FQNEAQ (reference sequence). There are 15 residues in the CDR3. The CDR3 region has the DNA TGTGCCAGCAGCTTAGCAGGGGTGGGGAATTCACCCCTCCACTTT. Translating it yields CASSLAGVGNSPLHF.

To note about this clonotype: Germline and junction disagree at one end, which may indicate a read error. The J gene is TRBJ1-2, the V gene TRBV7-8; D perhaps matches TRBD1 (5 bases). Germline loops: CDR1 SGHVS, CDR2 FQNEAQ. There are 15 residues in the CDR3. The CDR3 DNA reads TGCGCCAGCAGCTTGTCCCCAGGGACTAACTATGGCTACACCTTC. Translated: CASSLSPGTNYGYTF.

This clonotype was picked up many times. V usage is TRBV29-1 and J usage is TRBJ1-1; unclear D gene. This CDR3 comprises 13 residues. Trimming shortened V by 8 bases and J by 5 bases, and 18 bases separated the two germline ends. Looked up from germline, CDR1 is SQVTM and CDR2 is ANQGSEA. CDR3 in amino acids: CSLRRIENTEAFF. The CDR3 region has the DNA TGCAGCCTCAGGAGGATTGAGAATACTGAAGCTTTCTTT.

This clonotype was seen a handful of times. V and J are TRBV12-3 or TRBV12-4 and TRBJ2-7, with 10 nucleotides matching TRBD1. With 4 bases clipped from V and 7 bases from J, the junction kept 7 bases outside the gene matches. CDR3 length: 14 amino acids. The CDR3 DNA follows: TGTGCCAGCAGTTCCGGGACAGGGGAGTCTGAGCAGTACTTC. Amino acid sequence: CASSSGTGESEQYF.

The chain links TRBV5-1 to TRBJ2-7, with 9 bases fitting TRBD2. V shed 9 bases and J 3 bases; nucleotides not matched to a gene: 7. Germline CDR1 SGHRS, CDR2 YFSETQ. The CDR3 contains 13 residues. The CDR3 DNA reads TGCGCCACCCGGGGACTAGCAGACTACGAGCAGTACTTC. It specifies CATRGLADYEQYF.

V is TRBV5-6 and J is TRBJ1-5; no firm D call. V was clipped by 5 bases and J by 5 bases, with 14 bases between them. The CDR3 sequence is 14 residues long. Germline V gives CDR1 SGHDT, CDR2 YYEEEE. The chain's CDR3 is CASRSYVGHQPQHF. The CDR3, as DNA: TGTGCCAGCAGGTCGTACGTGGGCCATCAGCCCCAGCATTTT.

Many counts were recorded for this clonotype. CDR3: CASSSGTGPSNYGYTF. The CDR3 DNA follows: TGTGCCAGCAGCTCCGGGACAGGGCCATCCAACTATGGCTACACCTTC. The chain joins TRBV5-5 to TRBJ1-2; TRBD1 matches at 9 bases. The CDR3 loop spans 16 amino acids. CDR1 SGHKS and CDR2 YYEKEE come from the germline V gene (reference sequence). Germline trimming cut 3 bases from V and 2 bases from J; bases unmatched to any gene: 8.

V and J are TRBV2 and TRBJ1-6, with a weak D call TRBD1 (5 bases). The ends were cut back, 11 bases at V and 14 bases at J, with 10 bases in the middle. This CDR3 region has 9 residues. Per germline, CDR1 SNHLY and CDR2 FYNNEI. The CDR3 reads CAEGRALHF. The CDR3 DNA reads TGTGCCGAGGGGAGGGCCCTCCACTTT.